The 32 T cell receptor beta chains given below trace back to one sample, sequenced in a study of blood T cell repertoires in COVID-19. Produced via immunoSEQ multiplex PCR; TCRdb's table is partial and in-frame only. Found here are 83,000 or so clones, about 88% of them singletons; the top ten hold about 8.5%. The sequenced sample consisted of peripheral blood. The source is a man older than 75 with active or convalescent COVID-19.

This clone showed up just a few times. The CDR3 spells CATSRARGKGQPQHF. The CDR3 DNA sequence: TGTGCCACCAGCAGAGCACGAGGGAAAGGCCAGCCCCAGCATTTT. The genes are TRBV15 and TRBJ1-5; D is unresolved. The germline V and J ends were trimmed by 1 base and 7 bases, with 14 bases remaining between them. Germline V lookup: CDR1 LNHNV, CDR2 YYDKDF (reference sequence). The CDR3 extends over 15 amino acids.

The chain is built from TRBV24-1 and TRBJ2-3, with 9 nucleotides matching TRBD2. V trimming: 6 bases; J trimming: 4 bases; junction bases outside the gene matches: 7. The CDR3 runs to 15 residues. In germline, CDR1 is KGHDR, CDR2 SFDVKD. The CDR3 spells CATSLASGIPDTQYF. The CDR3, as DNA: TGTGCCACCAGTTTGGCTAGCGGGATCCCAGATACGCAGTATTTT.

The chain couples TRBV7-9 to TRBJ2-1; D is possibly TRBD1 (5 bases). V lost 4 bases and J lost 6, with 16 bases in between. Germline assignment: CDR1 SEHNR and CDR2 FQNEAQ (reference sequence). CDR3 length: 15 residues. CDR3 region: CASSSTTGAANEQFF. In DNA, the CDR3 is TGTGCCAGCAGCTCTACGACTGGGGCCGCCAATGAGCAGTTCTTC.

This clone was seen once. V gene TRBV7-9 combines with J gene TRBJ2-5, with D perhaps TRBD2 (5 bases). The CDR3 covers 14 residues. Germline V CDR1 and CDR2: SEHNR, FQNEAQ (reference sequence). Trimming removed 3 bases from V and 7 bases from J, with 15 bases in between. CDR3 nucleotide sequence: TGTGCCAGCAGCTTTCAAGATCCCGGGGTGACCCAGTACTTC. This gives the protein CASSFQDPGVTQYF.

This clone was observed a single time. CDR3 in amino acids: CASSVPEVHEQFF. The CDR3 DNA reads as TGTGCCAGCAGTGTGCCTGAGGTCCATGAGCAGTTCTTC. The chain joins TRBV2 to TRBJ2-1, with D unresolved. The CDR3 covers 13 residues. V was clipped by 4 bases and J by 8 bases, with 12 bases between them. Germline CDR1 and CDR2: SNHLY and FYNNEI. Full variable domain (rest looked up from reference TRBV2 and TRBJ2-1): EPEVTQTPSHQVTQMGQEVILRCVPISNHLYFYWYRQILGQKVEFLVSFYNNEISEKSEIFDDQFSVERPDGSNFTLKIRSTKLEDSAMYFCASSVPEVHEQFFGPGTRLTVL.

The chain is built from TRBV7-8 and TRBJ2-1; a possible D gene is TRBD1 (5 bases). This CDR3 is 14 amino acids long. Germline V gives CDR1 SGHVS, CDR2 FQNEAQ. V lost 0 bases and J lost 5, with 8 bases in between. CDR3 bases: TGTGCCAGCAGCTTAGCGGAGACAGACAATGAGCAGTTCTTC. Residues: CASSLAETDNEQFF.

DNA of the CDR3: TGTGCCATCAGCCCCTTGGACTTTGCCAACCGATTAGATACGCAGTATTTT. Translation: CAISPLDFANRLDTQYF. This chain joins TRBV10-3 and TRBJ2-3, with D perhaps matching TRBD2 (5 bases). Between the trimmed V and J ends, which lost 6 bases and 5 bases, there was a span of 24 bases. Looked up from germline, CDR1 is ENHRY and CDR2 is SYGVKD. The CDR3 totals 17 residues.

The gene calls are TRBV6-1 and TRBJ1-2; 7 nucleotides match TRBD1. The germline V gene encodes CDR1 MNHNS and CDR2 SASEGT. The V and J ends lost 2 bases and 6 bases, in that order; junction bases with no gene match: 6. This CDR3 spans 14 amino acids. CDR3 region: CASSEPGQPHGYTF. The CDR3 region has the DNA TGTGCCAGCAGTGAACCGGGACAGCCTCATGGCTACACCTTC.

The table lists this clone with a count of one. The V gene is TRBV15, the J gene TRBJ1-1, with D perhaps TRBD1 (6 bases). The length of the CDR3 is 15 residues. With 4 bases removed from V and 0 bases from J, the gap between germline ends came to 12 bases. Per germline, CDR1 LNHNV and CDR2 YYDKDF (reference sequence). This CDR3 is CATSTRRTVNTEAFF. The DNA of the CDR3 is TGTGCCACCAGCACCCGTCGGACAGTGAACACTGAAGCTTTCTTT.

The chain has TRBV5-1 and TRBJ1-5, with a weak D call TRBD1 (5 bases). V was clipped by 4 bases and J by 3 bases, with 11 bases between them. The V gene's germline CDR1 is SGHRS and CDR2 YFSETQ. The CDR3 contains 14 residues. CDR3 in amino acids: CASSLDSDNQPQHF. The CDR3 nucleotides are TGCGCCAGCAGCCTAGACAGCGACAATCAGCCCCAGCATTTT.

The chain combines TRBV7-2 with TRBJ1-2; D is uncertain. Germline V gene sequence: CDR1 SGHTA, CDR2 FQGNSA. Trimming took 5 bases from V and 0 from J, leaving 7 bases between them. This CDR3 spans 13 amino acids. CDR3 residues: CASSRPSNYGYTF. The CDR3 nucleotides read TGTGCCAGCAGCCGTCCCTCTAACTATGGCTACACCTTC.

V usage is TRBV30 and J usage is TRBJ1-3; no clear D. V lost 1 base and J 0 bases, leaving 10 bases between the germline ends. Germline V lookup: CDR1 GTSNPN, CDR2 SVGIG (reference sequence). The CDR3 is 15 residues long. The CDR3 spells CAWSGLLASGNTIYF. The DNA for the CDR3 is TGTGCCTGGAGTGGGCTTCTCGCCTCTGGAAACACCATATATTTT.

The CDR3 coding sequence is TGTGCCAGCAGCCCTCGGACGGGAATGAACACTGAAGCTTTCTTT. Translation: CASSPRTGMNTEAFF. The chain recombines TRBV11-3 with TRBJ1-1; D gene uncertain. Germline CDR1 and CDR2: SGHNT and YENEEA. Trimming took 5 bases from V and 0 from J, leaving 13 bases between them. The CDR3 is made up of 15 amino acids. Full variable domain (rest looked up from reference TRBV11-3 and TRBJ1-1): EAGVVQSPRYKIIEKKQPVAFWCNPISGHNTLYWYLQNLGQGPELLIRYENEEAVDDSQLPKDRFSAERLKGVDSTLKIQPAELGDSAVYLCASSPRTGMNTEAFFGQGTRLTVV.

The V call is TRBV2, the J call TRBJ1-5; possibly TRBD1 for D (5 bases). V shed 7 bases and J shed 6 bases, with 19 bases lying between them. CDR1 and CDR2 (germline): SNHLY, FYNNEI. This CDR3 comprises 15 residues. The CDR3 nucleotides read TGTGCCAGCACGGAGATGAAAGGGGTGGGTCAGCCCCAGCATTTT. Protein product: CASTEMKGVGQPQHF. The full variable domain, its missing parts supplied by reference TRBV2 and TRBJ1-5, is EPEVTQTPSHQVTQMGQEVILRCVPISNHLYFYWYRQILGQKVEFLVSFYNNEISEKSEIFDDQFSVERPDGSNFTLKIRSTKLEDSAMYFCASTEMKGVGQPQHFGDGTRLSIL.

The rearrangement uses TRBV5-1 and TRBJ2-3; 8 bases agree with TRBD2. Germline V gene data show CDR1 as SGHRS and CDR2 as YFSETQ. The CDR3 length is 15 residues. The J segment lost 5 bases and the V segment lost 0 bases, leaving 5 bases of the junction unmatched. The CDR3 nucleotides read TGCGCCAGCAGCTTGGTAGCGGGGCCGGAAGATACGCAGTATTTT. Residues: CASSLVAGPEDTQYF.

A single count supports this clone. The CDR3 sequence: CASSLPSGLRSYNSPLHF. CDR3 coding DNA: TGTGCCAGCAGTTTACCTTCCGGACTGAGATCGTATAATTCACCCCTCCACTTT. The genes are TRBV28 and TRBJ1-6; D gene uncertain. The CDR3 spans 18 residues. CDR1 is MDHEN and CDR2 is SYDVKM in the germline V gene. Trimming cost V 2 bases and J 4 bases, with 18 bases left between them.

This clone was detected only once. The chain links TRBV6-4 to TRBJ1-1; D is perhaps TRBD1 (6 bases). The germline CDR1 and CDR2 sequences are MRHNA and SNTAGT. The CDR3 sequence is 15 residues long. The V end was cut by 6 bases, the J end by 3 bases, with 17 bases between. The CDR3, as DNA: TGTGCCAGCAGAAGATCCCGGACAGCGGACACTGAAGCTTTCTTT. Translating it yields CASRRSRTADTEAFF.

V is TRBV19 and J is TRBJ1-4; 8 positions agree with TRBD1. Germline-derived CDR1 and CDR2 are LNHDA and SQIVND (reference sequence). Trimming took 6 bases from V and 8 from J; bases not matched to a gene: 8. The CDR3 has 14 residues. CDR3 sequence reads: CASSPQGAVEKLFF. The CDR3 DNA is TGTGCCAGTAGCCCTCAGGGGGCAGTAGAAAAACTGTTTTTT.

The chain employs TRBV6-6 and TRBJ2-7; TRBD1 agrees at 7 bases. The germline CDR1 and CDR2 sequences are MNHNY and SVGAGI (reference sequence). After removal of 5 bases from V and 7 bases from J, the junction contained 8 bases not matched to a gene. The CDR3 consists of 13 residues. The CDR3 reads CASSLQGPWEQYV. The DNA of the CDR3 is TGTGCCAGCAGTCTACAGGGGCCTTGGGAGCAGTACGTC.

This clone was detected once. This rearrangement joins TRBV6-5 to TRBJ2-2, with 9 bases fitting TRBD1. CDR1 is MNHEY and CDR2 is SVGAGI in the germline V gene. With V trimmed by 5 bases and J by 0 bases, 1 base remained unmatched. The CDR3 consists of 15 residues. The CDR3: CASSRQGANTGELFF. In DNA, the CDR3 is TGTGCCAGCAGTAGACAGGGGGCGAACACCGGGGAGCTGTTTTTT.

A few counts support this clone. The chain employs TRBV18 and TRBJ1-1, with 7 bases lining up with TRBD1. Germline V gene lookup returns CDR1 KGHSH and CDR2 LQKENI. The CDR3 length is 14 residues. V gave up 5 bases and J gave up 5 bases; unmatched junction bases: 8. DNA for the CDR3: TGTGCCAGCTCAGTAGACAGGGTTGATACTGAAGCTTTCTTT. Its protein is CASSVDRVDTEAFF. The full variable domain, with the rest looked up from reference TRBV18 and TRBJ1-1, is NAGVMQNPRHLVRRRGQEARLRCSPMKGHSHVYWYRQLPEEGLKFMVYLQKENIIDESGMPKERFSAEFPKEGPSILRIQQVVRGDSAAYFCASSVDRVDTEAFFGQGTRLTVV.

This chain uses TRBV11-2 with TRBJ2-2; 9 bases align to TRBD1. V was pared by 5 bases and J by 2 bases, with 3 bases of the junction left unmatched. The CDR3 has 15 amino acids. Germline CDR1 SGHAT, CDR2 FQNNGV. The DNA for the CDR3 is TGTGCCAGCAGCCGGGACAGGGTAAACACCGGGGAGCTGTTTTTT. This encodes CASSRDRVNTGELFF.

The rearrangement joins TRBV5-6 to TRBJ2-1, with TRBD2 identical over 14 bases. CDR1 and CDR2 (germline): SGHDT, YYEEEE. The J segment lost 9 bases and the V segment lost 3 bases, leaving 5 bases of the junction unmatched. The CDR3 length is 15 residues. CDR3 DNA: TGTGCCAGCAGCTCCGGACTAGCGGGAGGCGGTGAGCAGTTCTTC. Its translation: CASSSGLAGGGEQFF.

This clone was counted between two and nine times. The V call is TRBV4-1, the J call TRBJ1-4; D unresolved. This CDR3 is 14 amino acids long. Germline V gene sequence: CDR1 MGHRA, CDR2 YSYEKL. The V gene lost 5 bases and the J gene lost 0 bases, with 7 bases spanning the gap. The CDR3 DNA reads TGCGCCAGCAGCTCGAGGGCAACTAATGAAAAACTGTTTTTT. Protein sequence: CASSSRATNEKLFF.

The J gene is TRBJ2-5, the V gene TRBV19; TRBD2 matches at 9 bases. The germline CDR1 and CDR2 sequences are LNHDA and SQIVND (reference sequence). The CDR3 has 15 amino acids. Trimming cost V 11 bases and J 1 base; bases outside gene matches: 11. The CDR3 region is CASSRGGGFQETQYF. The CDR3 nucleotides read TGTGCCTCCTCCCGCGGGGGGGGCTTCCAAGAGACCCAGTACTTC.

This clone turned up a few times. The chain links TRBV30 to TRBJ2-1; 15 nucleotides align to TRBD2. Per the germline V gene, CDR1 is GTSNPN and CDR2 is SVGIG (reference sequence). Germline trimming cut 1 base from V and 7 bases from J; bases unmatched to any gene: 5. The CDR3 has 16 residues. DNA of the CDR3: TGTGCCTGGAGTGGACCGGGGACTAGCGGGAGGAATGAGCAGTTCTTC. As protein: CAWSGPGTSGRNEQFF.

V is TRBV18 and J is TRBJ1-5; 7 bases agree with TRBD1. CDR1 is KGHSH, CDR2 LQKENI, per germline. This CDR3 has 14 residues. The V segment lost 3 bases and the J segment 6 bases; nucleotides outside the gene matches: 5. CDR3 sequence (DNA): TGTGCCAGCTCACCGCAGACAGGGACTCAGCCCCAGCATTTT. It translates to CASSPQTGTQPQHF.

This chain joins TRBV19 and TRBJ1-4; D remains unclear. Trimming took 5 bases from V and 0 from J, leaving 7 bases between them. This CDR3 spans 14 amino acids. Looked up from germline, CDR1 is LNHDA and CDR2 is SQIVND (reference sequence). The CDR3 DNA reads TGTGCCAGTAGTCAGTCTGCAACTAATGAAAAACTGTTTTTT. Encoded protein: CASSQSATNEKLFF.

This chain joins TRBV5-1 and TRBJ1-6, with D tentatively TRBD1 (6 bases). V lost 4 bases to trimming and J lost 5 bases, with 16 bases between them. Germline V gene lookup returns CDR1 SGHRS and CDR2 YFSETQ. This CDR3 comprises 16 residues. The CDR3 is CASSGGAGRDNSPLHF. Here the CDR3 DNA reads TGCGCCAGCAGCGGGGGGGCGGGCAGAGATAATTCACCCCTCCACTTT.

The chain recombines TRBV6-1 with TRBJ2-2; no reliable D call. The CDR3 is 15 amino acids. CDR1 is MNHNS, CDR2 SASEGT, per germline. Trimming left V 2 bases short and J 0 bases short, with 7 bases between. The CDR3, as DNA: TGTGCCAGCAGTGAAATCTCCGCGAACACCGGGGAGCTGTTTTTT. Translation: CASSEISANTGELFF.

J is TRBJ1-1 and V is TRBV10-3; 7 nucleotides match TRBD1. Germline V gives CDR1 ENHRY, CDR2 SYGVKD. Unmatched junction bases numbered 3, after V lost 8 bases and J lost 3 bases. This CDR3 region has 12 residues. The CDR3 loop is CAIGQGDTEAFF. The CDR3, as DNA: TGTGCCATCGGGCAGGGGGACACTGAAGCTTTCTTT.

This chain connects TRBV14 to TRBJ2-5; TRBD2 agrees at 8 bases. The J segment lost 5 bases and the V segment lost 0 bases, leaving 11 bases of the junction unmatched. CDR1 SGHDN and CDR2 FVKESK come from the germline V gene. This CDR3 has 17 residues. In DNA, the CDR3 is TGTGCCAGCAGCCAAGATTACTGGCGGGGGGCGAGGGAGACCCAGTACTTC. This sequence encodes CASSQDYWRGARETQYF.